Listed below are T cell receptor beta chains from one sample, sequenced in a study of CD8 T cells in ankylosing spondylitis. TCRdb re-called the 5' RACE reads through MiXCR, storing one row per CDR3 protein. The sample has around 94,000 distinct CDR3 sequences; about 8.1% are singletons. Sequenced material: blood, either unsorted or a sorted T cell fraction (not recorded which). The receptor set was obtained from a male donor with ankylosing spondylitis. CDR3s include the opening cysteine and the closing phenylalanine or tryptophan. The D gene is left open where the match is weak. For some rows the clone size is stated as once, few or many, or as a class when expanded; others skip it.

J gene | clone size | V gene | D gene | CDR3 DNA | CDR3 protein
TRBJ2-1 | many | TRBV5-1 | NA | TGCGCCAGCAGCTTGCTGGGAGATGAGCAGTTCTTC | CASSLLGDEQFF
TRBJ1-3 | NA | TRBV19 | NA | TGTGCCTCCCGCTTCAACCCACCCGGAAACACCATATATTTT | CASRFNPPGNTIYF
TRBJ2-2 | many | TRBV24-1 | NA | TGTGCCACCAGGACCCCGGGGACCGGGGAGCTGTTTTTT | CATRTPGTGELFF
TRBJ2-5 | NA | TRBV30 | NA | TGTGCCTGGAGTCCAACGGGCCTCCCGGCGGAGACCCAGTACTTC | CAWSPTGLPAETQYF
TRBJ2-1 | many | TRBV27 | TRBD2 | TGTGCCAGCAGTTTATCGGCGGGAGAGGCCTACAATGAGCAGTTCTTC | CASSLSAGEAYNEQFF
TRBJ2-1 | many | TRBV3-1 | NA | TGTGCCAGCAGCCAAGTCGCGGGGTCCTACAATGAGCAGTTCTTC | CASSQVAGSYNEQFF
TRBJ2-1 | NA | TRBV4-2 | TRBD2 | TGTGCCAGCAGCCCGGGGACTAGCGGGATCCGTTCCTACAATGAGCAGTTCTTC | CASSPGTSGIRSYNEQFF
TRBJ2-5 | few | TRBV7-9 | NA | TGTGCCAGCAGCTTAGGCGGACAGTCCCGTCAAGAGACCCAGTACTTC | CASSLGGQSRQETQYF
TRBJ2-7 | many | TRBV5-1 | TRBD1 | TGCGCCAGCAGCGTAGGGACAGGGGGCTACGAGCAGTACTTC | CASSVGTGGYEQYF
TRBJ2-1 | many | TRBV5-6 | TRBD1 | TGTGCCAGCAGCTTGGCAGGGGGTTTGTATGAGCAGTTCTTC | CASSLAGGLYEQFF
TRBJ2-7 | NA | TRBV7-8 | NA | TGTGCCAGCAGCCCCGTAGGCCGGGTAGACCACGAGCAGTACTTC | CASSPVGRVDHEQYF
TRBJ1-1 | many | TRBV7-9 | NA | TGTGCCAGCAGGTACGAGGGGAACACTGAAGCTTTCTTT | CASRYEGNTEAFF
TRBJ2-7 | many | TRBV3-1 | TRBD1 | TGTGCCAGCAGCCAAGATATTATTGGGACAGGGGGCGATTACGAGCAGTACTTC | CASSQDIIGTGGDYEQYF
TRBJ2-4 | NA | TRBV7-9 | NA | TGTGCCAGCAGCTTATTCGACCCGGCGTCCAAAAACATTCAGTACTTC | CASSLFDPASKNIQYF
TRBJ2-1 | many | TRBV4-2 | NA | TGTGCCAGCAGCCTTCAACCCAGCGGAACCCCCTACAATGAGCAGTTCTTC | CASSLQPSGTPYNEQFF
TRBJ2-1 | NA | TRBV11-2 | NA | TGTGCCAGCAGCTTCCCCTTTCAGGCGGGACGAAACAATGAGCAGTTCTTC | CASSFPFQAGRNNEQFF
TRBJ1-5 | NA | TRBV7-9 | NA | TGTGCCAGCAGCGGGGGCGGAGTGAACAGAAATCAGCCCCAGCATTTT | CASSGGGVNRNQPQHF
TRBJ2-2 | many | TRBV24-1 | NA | TGTGCCACCAGTGCCCAGAACACCGGGGAGCTGTTTTTT | CATSAQNTGELFF
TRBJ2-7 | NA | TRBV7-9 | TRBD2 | TGTGCCAGCAGCATCGGACTAGTCGGGGAGCAGTACTTC | CASSIGLVGEQYF
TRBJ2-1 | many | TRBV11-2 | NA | TGTGCCAGCAGCTTAGATCCCCAGAGCTCCTACAATGAGCAGTTCTTC | CASSLDPQSSYNEQFF
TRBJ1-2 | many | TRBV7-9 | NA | TGTGCCAGCAGCTTAGGGGAGTACTATGGCTACACCTTC | CASSLGEYYGYTF
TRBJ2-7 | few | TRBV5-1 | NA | TGCGCCAGCAGCTTGGTACGGGGCTCCTACGAGCAGTACTTC | CASSLVRGSYEQYF
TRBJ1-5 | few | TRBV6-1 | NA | TGTGCCAGCAGTGACACCCTGAGCAATCAGCCCCAGCATTTT | CASSDTLSNQPQHF
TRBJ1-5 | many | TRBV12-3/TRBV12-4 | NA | TGTGCCAGCAGTGCCGGGAGTTATAGCAATCAGCCCCAGCATTTT | CASSAGSYSNQPQHF
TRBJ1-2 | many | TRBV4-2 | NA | TGTGCCAGCAGCTCCACAGTCTCTACTAACTATGGCTACACCTTC | CASSSTVSTNYGYTF
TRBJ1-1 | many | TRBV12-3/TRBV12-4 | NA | TGTGCCAGCAGTGAACAGCGGCAGAACACTGAAGCTTTCTTT | CASSEQRQNTEAFF
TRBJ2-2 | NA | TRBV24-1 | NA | TGTGCCACCAGTGATTGGGGACTGTCAAACACCGGGGAGCTGTTTTTT | CATSDWGLSNTGELFF
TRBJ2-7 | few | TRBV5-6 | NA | TGTGCCAGCAGCACGGATCTAACCTACGAGCAGTACTTC | CASSTDLTYEQYF
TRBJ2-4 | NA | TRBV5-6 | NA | TGTGCCAGCAGCTTAGCCAAAAACATTCAGTACTTC | CASSLAKNIQYF
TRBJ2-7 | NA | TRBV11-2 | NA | TGTGCCAGCAGCTTAACGGACGGATACGAGCAGTACTTC | CASSLTDGYEQYF
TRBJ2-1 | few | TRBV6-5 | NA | TGTGCCAGCGTTTCACAGGTTTCCTACAATGAGCAGTTCTTC | CASVSQVSYNEQFF
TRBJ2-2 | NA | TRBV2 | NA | TGTGCCAGCACCCTGGTCAAATTCGGCACCGGGGAGCTGTTTTTT | CASTLVKFGTGELFF
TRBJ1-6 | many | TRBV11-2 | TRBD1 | TGTGCCAGCAGCTTAGGCAGGGGGGTTGATTCACCCCTCCACTTT | CASSLGRGVDSPLHF
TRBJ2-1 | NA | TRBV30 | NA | TGTGCCTGGAGGGACAGATCCTACAATGAGCAGTTCTTC | CAWRDRSYNEQFF
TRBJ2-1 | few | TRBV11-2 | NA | TGTGCCAGCAGGATTAGCGCGGGAAAAGGCTACAATGAGCAGTTCTTC | CASRISAGKGYNEQFF
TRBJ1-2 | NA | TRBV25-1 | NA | TGTGCCAGCAGCCATGAGCCTGTCGGAAGTTATGGCTACACCTTC | CASSHEPVGSYGYTF
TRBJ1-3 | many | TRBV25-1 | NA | TGTGCCAGCAGTTACGGGGGAAACACCATATATTTT | CASSYGGNTIYF
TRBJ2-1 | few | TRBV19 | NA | TGTGCCAGTAGCCGGGACTACAATGAGCAGTTCTTC | CASSRDYNEQFF
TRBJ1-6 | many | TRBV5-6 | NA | TGTGCCAGCAGCTTGGGGTCGGAAGGACGTTCACCCCTCCACTTT | CASSLGSEGRSPLHF
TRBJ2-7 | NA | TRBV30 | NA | TGTGCCTGGAGTCCGGGCAGGGGATACGAGCAGTACTTC | CAWSPGRGYEQYF
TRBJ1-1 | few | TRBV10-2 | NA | TGCGCCAGCATAGAGGGGAACACTGAAGCTTTCTTT | CASIEGNTEAFF
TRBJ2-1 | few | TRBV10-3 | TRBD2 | TGTGCCATCAGTGAGAGAAGCGGGAGTCGGAATGAGCAGTTCTTC | CAISERSGSRNEQFF
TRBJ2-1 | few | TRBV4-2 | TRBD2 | TGTGCCAGCAGCCAAGGGACTAGCGGGGACCAGTTCTTC | CASSQGTSGDQFF
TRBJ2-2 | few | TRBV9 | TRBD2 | TGTGCCAGCAGCGCTTCCGGGACTAGCGGGTCCGGGGAGCTGTTTTTT | CASSASGTSGSGELFF
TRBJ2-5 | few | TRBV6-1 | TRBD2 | TGTGCCAGCCTTGGACTAGGTAACCAAGAGACCCAGTACTTC | CASLGLGNQETQYF
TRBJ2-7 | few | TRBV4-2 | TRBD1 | TGTGCCAGCAGCTATGGGACAGGGAATTCCTACGAGCAGTACTTC | CASSYGTGNSYEQYF
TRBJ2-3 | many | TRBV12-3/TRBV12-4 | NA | TGTGCCAGCAGTCAGGGGACGGTGAGCGGAGATACGCAGTATTTT | CASSQGTVSGDTQYF
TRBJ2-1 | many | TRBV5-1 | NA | TGCGCCAGCAGCTGGACTGGGTCGGGATTTGAGCAGTTCTTC | CASSWTGSGFEQFF
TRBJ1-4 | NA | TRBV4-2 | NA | TGTGCCAGCAGCCTCACAGCCGTAACTAATGAAAAACTGTTTTTT | CASSLTAVTNEKLFF
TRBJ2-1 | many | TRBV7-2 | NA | TGTGCCAGCAGCTTAGGTCTGGATGAGCAGTTCTTC | CASSLGLDEQFF
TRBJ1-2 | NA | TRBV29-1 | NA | TGCAGCGTTGAACCGGGGGAGGGATATGGCTACACCTTC | CSVEPGEGYGYTF
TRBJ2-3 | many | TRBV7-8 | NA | TGTGCCAGCAGCTTAGGGATTCGCGGAGATACGCAGTATTTT | CASSLGIRGDTQYF
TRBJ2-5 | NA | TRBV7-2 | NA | TGTGCCAGCAGCTCCCTCGGGGGAGTCCAAGAGACCCAGTACTTC | CASSSLGGVQETQYF
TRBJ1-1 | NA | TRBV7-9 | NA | TGTGCCAGCAACCCAGGGCAGGGAGGCACTGAAGCTTTCTTT | CASNPGQGGTEAFF
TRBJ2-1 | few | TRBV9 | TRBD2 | TGTGCCAGCAGCGTAGGACTAGCGGGAGATAATGAGCAGTTCTTC | CASSVGLAGDNEQFF
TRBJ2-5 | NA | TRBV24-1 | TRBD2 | TGTGCCACCAGTGTCAGCGGGAGTGAAGAGACCCAGTACTTC | CATSVSGSEETQYF
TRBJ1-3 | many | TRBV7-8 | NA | TGTGCCAGCAGCTTAATCAGCTACGACACCATATATTTT | CASSLISYDTIYF